The clone carrying this T cell receptor (beta chain) was seen a few times. Its antigen remains unidentified. One end of the junction varies from germline; a read error may be responsible. This CDR3 is 14 amino acids long. Germline assignment: CDR1 SSHAT and CDR2 FNYEAQ (reference sequence). Barcoded TCR alpha and TCR beta cDNA libraries with UMIs came from 5'RACE using constant-segment primers. TCRdb independently ran MiXCR on the 5' RACE reads; one entry per CDR3 protein. The table shows tens of thousands of distinct CDR3 sequences, with 25% to 35% occurring only once. The data belong to a study of T-cell memory formation after mild COVID-19. Turning to the study itself: Largely, the TCR clusters proved donor specific.

Study findings and constraints: CD4/CD8 balance held among clones contracting day 15 to 85, and later expanders leaned CD4+. Pre-infection memory contained some responding clones, which suggested that cross-reactive memory had joined.

The chain couples TRBV7-7 to TRBJ2-5, with D perhaps given as TRBD1 or TRBD2 (6 bases each). Material: PBMCs or a T cell subset sorted from them (not recorded which). This receptor was identified in a man aged 18 to 30 who had mild COVID-19 (a few samples of this study predate the infection). Cell type and time point are not known. Here the CDR3 reads CASSLNRVEGTQYF. In DNA form, the CDR3 reads TGTGCTAGCAGCTTAAACAGGGTGGAGGGGACCCAGTACTTC. The variable domain in full, completed from reference TRBV7-7 and TRBJ2-5, reads GAGVSQSPRYKVTKRGQDVTLRCDPISSHATLYWYQQALGQGPEFLTYFNYEAQPDKSGLPSDRFSAERPEGSISTLTIQRTEQRDSAMYRCASSLNRVEGTQYFGPGTRLLVL.